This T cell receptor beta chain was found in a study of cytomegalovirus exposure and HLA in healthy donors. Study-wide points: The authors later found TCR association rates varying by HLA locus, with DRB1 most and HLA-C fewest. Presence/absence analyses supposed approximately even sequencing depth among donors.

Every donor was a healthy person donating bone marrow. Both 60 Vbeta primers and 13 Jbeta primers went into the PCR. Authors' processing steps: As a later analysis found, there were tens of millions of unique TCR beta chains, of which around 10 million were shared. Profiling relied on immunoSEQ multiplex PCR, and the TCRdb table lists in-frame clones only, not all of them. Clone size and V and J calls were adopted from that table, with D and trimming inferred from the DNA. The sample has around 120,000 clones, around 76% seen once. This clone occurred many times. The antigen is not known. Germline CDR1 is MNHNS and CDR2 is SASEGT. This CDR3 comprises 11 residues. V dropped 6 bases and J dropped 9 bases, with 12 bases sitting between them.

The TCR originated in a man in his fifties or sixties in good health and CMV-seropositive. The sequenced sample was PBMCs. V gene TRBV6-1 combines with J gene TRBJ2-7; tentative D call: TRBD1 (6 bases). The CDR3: CASSQTGGQYF. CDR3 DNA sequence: TGTGCCAGCAGCCAGACAGGAGGGCAGTACTTC.